Listed here are 26 T cell receptor beta chains from one sample, sequenced in a study of beta chain features in type 1 diabetes. Every bit of the isolated RNA underwent reverse transcription, so sequencing read expressed TCRB transcripts. The data were produced by immunoSEQ multiplex PCR, yet TCRdb's version contains in-frame clones alone and is incomplete. The sample includes fewer than 650,000 clones, roughly a sixth of them seen just once. Sequences were obtained from naive CD4+ T cells from blood. These TCRs come from a man aged 18 to 35 in good health.

The chain links TRBV7-6 to TRBJ1-5; D remains ambiguous. V was cut by 3 bases and J by 1 base, with 13 bases left in between. Germline V gene data show CDR1 as SGHVS and CDR2 as FNYEAQ. CDR3 length: 16 residues. The CDR3 nucleotides read TGTGCCAGCAGCTTGGGAGCGGCATACAGCAATCAGCCCCAGCATTTT. This codes for CASSLGAAYSNQPQHF. The full variable domain, rest sourced from reference TRBV7-6 and TRBJ1-5, is GAGVSQSPRYKVTKRGQDVALRCDPISGHVSLYWYRQALGQGPEFLTYFNYEAQQDKSGLPNDRFSAERPEGSISTLTIQRTEQRDSAMYRCASSLGAAYSNQPQHFGDGTRLSIL.

This clone was found a few times. This chain connects TRBV9 to TRBJ1-1, with 11 bases fitting TRBD1. This CDR3 spans 16 amino acids. The germline V gene has CDR1 SGDLS and CDR2 YYNGEE. J was trimmed by 5 bases and V by 3 bases; bases with no gene match: 9. The CDR3 here is CASSAALGQGDTEAFF. CDR3 DNA sequence: TGTGCCAGCAGCGCTGCATTGGGACAGGGGGATACTGAAGCTTTCTTT.

This chain links TRBV28 with TRBJ2-7, with 8 bases lining up with TRBD1. Germline V gene data show CDR1 as MDHEN and CDR2 as SYDVKM. The CDR3 totals 14 residues. V lost 7 bases, J lost 7 bases, and 12 bases stayed unmatched. CDR3 DNA: TGTGCCAGCACCACACCCTGGACAGGGAGGGAGCAGTACTTC. It specifies CASTTPWTGREQYF. Variable domain in full (rest from reference TRBV28 and TRBJ2-7): DVKVTQSSRYLVKRTGEKVFLECVQDMDHENMFWYRQDPGLGLRLIYFSYDVKMKEKGDIPEGYSVSREKKERFSLILESASTNQTSMYLCASTTPWTGREQYFGPGTRLTVT.

This clone has more than one count but fewer than ten. This chain connects TRBV29-1 to TRBJ2-2; 9 bases are shared with TRBD1. There are 15 residues in the CDR3. J gave up 5 bases and V 8 bases, and 12 bases lay outside the gene matches. Germline assignment: CDR1 SQVTM and CDR2 ANQGSEA. CDR3 loop: CSLRRGQGFTGELFF. Written as DNA, the CDR3 is TGCAGCCTCCGGAGGGGACAGGGATTTACCGGGGAGCTGTTTTTT.

The V gene is TRBV28, the J gene TRBJ2-4; D might be TRBD1 (5 bases). V lost 2 bases, J lost 4 bases, and 12 bases lay in between. This CDR3 comprises 15 residues. CDR1 and CDR2 from the germline V gene are MDHEN and SYDVKM. This CDR3 reads CASSLVSAGKNIQYF. The CDR3 DNA is TGTGCCAGCAGTTTAGTTTCGGCAGGGAAAAACATTCAGTACTTC.

This clone was detected only a few times. Other DNA sequences in this sample translate to the same CDR3. The chain combines TRBV4-2 with TRBJ2-1, with a possible D match to TRBD1 (7 bases). CDR1 and CDR2 (germline): LGHNA, YNFKEQ. The V end lost 1 base, the J end lost 2 bases, and 12 bases lay between the germline ends. This CDR3 has 16 amino acids. The CDR3: CASSQVGRGAYNEQFF. Written as DNA, the CDR3 is TGTGCCAGCAGCCAAGTCGGCAGGGGGGCCTACAATGAGCAGTTCTTC.

The genes are TRBV7-9 and TRBJ2-7, with 7 nucleotides matching TRBD1. The V gene's germline CDR1 is SEHNR and CDR2 FQNEAQ (reference sequence). The J segment lost 6 bases and the V segment lost 5 bases, leaving 4 bases of the junction unmatched. The CDR3 spans 12 residues. CDR3 loop: CASSPDRSEQYF. The DNA for the CDR3 is TGTGCCAGCAGCCCGGACAGGTCCGAGCAGTACTTC. Together with reference TRBV7-9 and TRBJ2-7, the CDR3 gives the full variable domain: DTGVSQNPRHKITKRGQNVTFRCDPISEHNRLYWYRQTLGQGPEFLTYFQNEAQLEKSRLLSDRFSAERPKGSFSTLEIQRTEQGDSAMYLCASSPDRSEQYFGPGTRLTVT.

This clone turned up a few times. V and J are TRBV4-3 and TRBJ2-3; 9 bases are shared with TRBD1. Germline V lookup: CDR1 LGHNA, CDR2 YSLEER. Germline trimming cut 2 bases from V and 4 bases from J; bases unmatched to any gene: 10. The CDR3 extends over 17 amino acids. The CDR3 nucleotides are TGCGCCAGCAGCCAATCAGCGACAGGGGGGAATTCAGATACGCAGTATTTT. Translating gives CASSQSATGGNSDTQYF.

The rearrangement links TRBV27 to TRBJ2-5; TRBD2 agrees at 13 bases. Germline CDR1 and CDR2: MNHEY and SMNVEV (reference sequence). Losses at the gene ends were 2 bases for V and 5 bases for J; bases not matched to a gene: 5. The CDR3 is 16 amino acids. For the CDR3, the DNA is TGTGCCAGCAGTTTAAGGACTAGCGGGAGAGTGGAGACCCAGTACTTC. This gives the protein CASSLRTSGRVETQYF.

The V call is TRBV6-6, the J call TRBJ2-5; no reliable D call. With 6 bases removed from V and 3 bases from J, the gap between germline ends came to 8 bases. The germline CDR1 and CDR2 sequences are MNHNY and SVGAGI (reference sequence). The CDR3 has 12 amino acids. The CDR3 coding sequence is TGTGCCAGCAGCCCCGAAGAAGAGACCCAGTACTTC. Protein product: CASSPEEETQYF.

The chain links TRBV7-2 to TRBJ1-2; the D gene is possibly TRBD1 (6 bases). This CDR3 spans 14 amino acids. The germline CDR1 and CDR2 sequences are SGHTA and FQGNSA. V shed 9 bases and J shed 2 bases, with 16 bases lying between them. CDR3 in amino acids: CASSEQGGNYGYTF. DNA of the CDR3: TGTGCCAGTTCAGAACAGGGCGGGAACTATGGCTACACCTTC.

The rearrangement joins TRBV18 to TRBJ2-7; unclear D gene. V lost 3 bases, J lost 5 bases, and 14 bases lay in between. The CDR3 contains 14 residues. Germline lookup yields CDR1 KGHSH and CDR2 LQKENI. This chain's CDR3 is CASSPLLTGDEQYF. The CDR3 coding sequence is TGTGCCAGCTCACCCCTTTTAACTGGCGACGAGCAGTACTTC. The full variable domain, with the rest looked up from reference TRBV18 and TRBJ2-7, is NAGVMQNPRHLVRRRGQEARLRCSPMKGHSHVYWYRQLPEEGLKFMVYLQKENIIDESGMPKERFSAEFPKEGPSILRIQQVVRGDSAAYFCASSPLLTGDEQYFGPGTRLTVT.

The chain links TRBV18 to TRBJ2-7, with D perhaps matching TRBD1 (5 bases). The germline V gene encodes CDR1 KGHSH and CDR2 LQKENI. The CDR3 covers 14 residues. Trimming took off 6 bases at V and 4 bases at J, with 16 bases between the two ends. CDR3 DNA sequence: TGTGCCAGCTCGACGCTCTTTCAGGGTTACGAGCAGTACTTC. Translating gives CASSTLFQGYEQYF.

This clone came up a few times. The rearrangement links TRBV30 to TRBJ2-2; 10 nucleotides agree with TRBD1. The CDR3 has 16 amino acids. V was pared by 5 bases and J by 5 bases, with 11 bases of the junction left unmatched. Looked up from germline, CDR1 is GTSNPN and CDR2 is SVGIG (reference sequence). CDR3 in amino acids: CAWFLRDRGKTGELFF. The CDR3 DNA reads as TGTGCCTGGTTCCTCCGGGACAGGGGAAAAACCGGGGAGCTGTTTTTT.

The V gene is TRBV7-9, the J gene TRBJ1-2, with 8 bases that match TRBD1. The CDR3 covers 14 residues. V lost 0 bases to trimming and J lost 7 bases; unmatched junction nucleotides: 4. Germline V gives CDR1 SEHNR, CDR2 FQNEAQ (reference sequence). DNA of the CDR3: TGTGCCAGCAGCTTAGCAGGACAGGGTAGTGGCTACACCTTC. It codes for CASSLAGQGSGYTF.

The rearrangement links TRBV25-1 to TRBJ1-1; D possibly corresponds to TRBD1 (5 bases). Trimming took 5 bases from V and 0 from J, leaving 7 bases between them. CDR3 size: 13 residues. CDR1 is MGHDK and CDR2 is SYGVNS in the germline V gene. CDR3 nucleotides: TGTGCCAGCAGTCAGGGAATGAACACTGAAGCTTTCTTT. Amino acid sequence: CASSQGMNTEAFF.

This chain links TRBV30 with TRBJ1-3; 8 nucleotides match TRBD1. V shed 2 bases, J shed 2 bases, and the junction held 8 bases outside the gene matches. Germline V gene sequence: CDR1 GTSNPN, CDR2 SVGIG (reference sequence). CDR3 size: 16 residues. The CDR3 sequence: CAWSKDRVIAGNTIYF. The CDR3 bases are TGTGCCTGGAGTAAGGACAGGGTCATCGCTGGAAACACCATATATTTT.

This clone was seen more than once but under ten times. The rearrangement links TRBV5-1 to TRBJ2-2; 7 bases match TRBD1. The CDR3 covers 18 residues. Germline values: CDR1 SGHRS, CDR2 YFSETQ. V shed 3 bases and J 0 bases; nucleotides not matched to a gene: 11. The CDR3 region has the DNA TGCGCCAGCAGCTCACCTCCGGGACAGATGGCGAACACCGGGGAGCTGTTTTTT. The encoded protein is CASSSPPGQMANTGELFF.

The chain joins TRBV30 to TRBJ1-2; no definite D call. Germline V gene lookup returns CDR1 GTSNPN and CDR2 SVGIG (reference sequence). V lost 2 bases and J 7 bases, leaving 17 bases between the germline ends. The length of the CDR3 is 14 residues. CDR3 sequence reads: CAWSRLGRGIGYTF. The CDR3, as DNA: TGTGCCTGGAGTCGTCTGGGCCGGGGTATTGGCTACACCTTC.

This clone was detected only a few times. V and J are TRBV5-4 and TRBJ2-2, with no clear D. Germline values: CDR1 SGHNT, CDR2 YYREEE (reference sequence). The CDR3 sequence is 14 residues long. V dropped 1 base and J dropped 0 bases, with 4 bases sitting between them. The CDR3 is CASSLLANTGELFF. The CDR3 nucleotides are TGTGCCAGCAGCTTGCTAGCGAACACCGGGGAGCTGTTTTTT.

This clone was recorded a few times. CDR3 nucleotides: TGTGCCATCAGTAGCTTCAGGGGAATTATGCCCTACGAGCAGTACTTC. Translated, it gives CAISSFRGIMPYEQYF. The V gene is TRBV10-3, the J gene TRBJ2-7; possibly TRBD1 for D (6 bases). From germline, CDR1 is ENHRY and CDR2 SYGVKD. V was trimmed by 5 bases and J by 2 bases, leaving 19 bases between them. This CDR3 contains 16 residues.

Only a few counts were recorded for this clone. The chain carries TRBV14 and TRBJ2-1; TRBD2 matches at 8 bases. V dropped 4 bases and J dropped 4; count of bases not matched to a gene: 9. The CDR3 consists of 16 residues. Germline CDR1 and CDR2: SGHDN and FVKESK. CDR3 in amino acids: CASSPQAGAFYNEQFF. The CDR3 region has the DNA TGTGCCAGCAGCCCCCAAGCGGGAGCTTTTTACAATGAGCAGTTCTTC.

This clone was counted between two and nine times. The chain employs TRBV7-2 and TRBJ2-2; D may correspond to TRBD1 or TRBD2 (5 bases each). The CDR3 runs 16 residues. Germline loops: CDR1 SGHTA, CDR2 FQGNSA. Deletions cut 3 bases from V and 3 bases from J, with 14 bases between. CDR3 amino acids: CASSFKAGTDTGELFF. The CDR3 DNA sequence: TGTGCCAGCAGCTTCAAGGCAGGGACGGACACCGGGGAGCTGTTTTTT.

The chain has TRBV9 and TRBJ2-3, with 7 bases matching TRBD2. This CDR3 contains 18 residues. V lost 0 bases and J lost 2; bases outside the gene matches: 12. CDR1 and CDR2 (germline): SGDLS, YYNGEE. CDR3 loop: CASSVEPKGGRDTDTQYF. DNA for the CDR3: TGTGCCAGCAGCGTAGAGCCCAAAGGCGGGAGAGACACAGATACGCAGTATTTT.

This clone occurred a few times. The sample has other DNA sequences that encode this CDR3 too. The rearrangement uses TRBV29-1 and TRBJ1-5, with 8 bases aligning to TRBD1. The CDR3 is 14 amino acids. Trimming cost V 4 bases and J 2 bases; bases outside gene matches: 4. Germline-derived CDR1 and CDR2 are SQVTM and ANQGSEA. This CDR3 is CSVVPGQGNQPQHF. CDR3 nucleotide sequence: TGCAGCGTTGTGCCGGGACAGGGCAATCAGCCCCAGCATTTT. The complete variable domain, with remaining parts taken from reference TRBV29-1 and TRBJ1-5, reads SAVISQKPSRDICQRGTSLTIQCQVDSQVTMMFWYRQQPGQSLTLIATANQGSEATYESGFVIDKFPISRPNLTFSTLTVSNMSPEDSSIYLCSVVPGQGNQPQHFGDGTRLSIL.

Regarding this clone: The same CDR3 can be traced to other DNA sequences in this sample. The chain links TRBV9 to TRBJ1-6, with 8 positions matching TRBD1. The CDR3 extends over 15 amino acids. The germline gives CDR1 SGDLS, CDR2 YYNGEE. Trimming cost V 0 bases and J 4 bases; bases outside gene matches: 0. The CDR3 loop reads CASSVGTGYNSPLHF. DNA for the CDR3: TGTGCCAGCAGCGTAGGGACAGGGTATAATTCACCCCTCCACTTT. The variable domain in full, completed from reference TRBV9 and TRBJ1-6, reads DSGVTQTPKHLITATGQRVTLRCSPRSGDLSVYWYQQSLDQGLQFLIQYYNGEERAKGNILERFSAQQFPDLHSELNLSSLELGDSALYFCASSVGTGYNSPLHFGNGTRLTVT.